This T cell receptor (beta chain) appears in the sequencing data of a study of vaccination effects on CD4 cells after COVID-19. Study findings and constraints: Clones of infection and vaccine origin contracted markedly late after vaccination. After vaccination of healthy people, only 1 of 255 vaccine-induced clones cross-reacted with common cold coronaviruses.

Germline lookup yields CDR1 KGHSH and CDR2 LQKENI. The V end was cut by 6 bases, the J end by 4 bases, with 12 bases between. This CDR3 comprises 14 residues. This clone was seen only a few times. Its antigen is not identified. Sequencing was preceded by expansion of antigen-specific CD4+ T cells with viral peptide pools in the ViraFEST assay. Culturing for ten to eleven days preceded CD4+ T cell isolation. Each vaccine recipient was nucleocapsid antibody negative and had no prior SARS-CoV-2 infection. PBMC cultures contained about 2 million cells per well, approximately 9.2 IU/ml IL-2 and around 9.4 ug/ml peptides. IL-2 medium was substituted for half the medium on days 3 and 7. Only in-frame clones appear in the TCRdb table, and some are missing; sequencing was by immunoSEQ multiplex PCR. Here the sample spans around 60,000 clones, 70% to 80% being singletons.

The chain employs TRBV18 and TRBJ1-4; D perhaps matches TRBD1 (5 bases). Sequenced material: CD4+ T cells from PBMCs cultured with HCoV-NL63 spike peptides, taken before COVID-19 vaccination. This TCR came from a human donor who received a COVID-19 vaccine. The CDR3 loop is CASSRDSFNEKLFF. The DNA for the CDR3 is TGTGCCAGCTCCCGAGACAGCTTTAATGAAAAACTGTTTTTT.